These T cell receptor beta chains were read from a single sample in a study of cytomegalovirus exposure and HLA in healthy donors. Clones were read by immunoSEQ multiplex PCR, and TCRdb kept only the in-frame ones, dropping some. The data contain about 160,000 clones, roughly 87% of them singletons. Sequencing input: PBMCs. The receptors were sampled from a woman aged 25-40 years in good health and CMV-seronegative. Each CDR3 is given with its conserved first and last residue. The order of the fields is J gene, V gene, D gene, CDR3 DNA, CDR3 protein. The D gene is left open where the match is weak.

j_call: TRBJ2-5
v_call: TRBV2
d_call: TRBD2
cdr3_nt: TGTGCCAGCAGTGTAAGGCTAGCGGGAGGGAAAGAGACCCAGTACTTC
cdr3_aa: CASSVRLAGGKETQYF

j_call: TRBJ1-4
v_call: TRBV4-3
d_call: NA
cdr3_nt: TGCGCCAGCAGCCAAGCCGGGACAAATAATGAAAAACTGTTTTTT
cdr3_aa: CASSQAGTNNEKLFF

j_call: TRBJ2-5
v_call: TRBV5-6
d_call: NA
cdr3_nt: TGTGCCAGCAGCTTGTACCGACAGGCTGGAGAGACCCAGTACTTC
cdr3_aa: CASSLYRQAGETQYF

j_call: TRBJ2-7
v_call: TRBV4-3
d_call: NA
cdr3_nt: TGCGCCAGCAGCCAATTCCGTATTACGACAGGACTAGGATCCTACGAGCAGTACTTC
cdr3_aa: CASSQFRITTGLGSYEQYF

j_call: TRBJ1-3
v_call: TRBV6-1
d_call: NA
cdr3_nt: TGTGCCAGCAGTGACCCGCCCACCGGCACCATATATTTT
cdr3_aa: CASSDPPTGTIYF

j_call: TRBJ2-7
v_call: TRBV6-5
d_call: NA
cdr3_nt: TGTGCCAGCAGTTATACCGTGACTAGTCCCTCCTACGAGCAGTACTTC
cdr3_aa: CASSYTVTSPSYEQYF

j_call: TRBJ2-7
v_call: TRBV6-6
d_call: NA
cdr3_nt: TGTGCCAGCAGTTATGGCGGCAGTAGCTCCTACGAGCAGTACTTC
cdr3_aa: CASSYGGSSSYEQYF

j_call: TRBJ2-3
v_call: TRBV7-8
d_call: TRBD2
cdr3_nt: TGTGCCAGCAGCGCAAAATGGACTAGCGTAGATACGCAGTATTTT
cdr3_aa: CASSAKWTSVDTQYF

j_call: TRBJ2-7
v_call: TRBV4-1
d_call: NA
cdr3_nt: TGCGCCAGCAGCCAAGATAAAAACAGGTACTACGAGCAGTACTTC
cdr3_aa: CASSQDKNRYYEQYF

j_call: TRBJ2-5
v_call: TRBV5-6
d_call: TRBD1
cdr3_nt: TGTGCCAGCAGCAAGTCCGGGACAGGAGAAGAGACCCAGTACTTC
cdr3_aa: CASSKSGTGEETQYF

j_call: TRBJ2-5
v_call: TRBV5-6
d_call: TRBD2
cdr3_nt: TGTGCCAGCAGCCCCGTAGGTAGCGGGGGGCTAGAGACCCAGTACTTC
cdr3_aa: CASSPVGSGGLETQYF

j_call: TRBJ2-1
v_call: TRBV29-1
d_call: NA
cdr3_nt: TGCAGCGTCGGCCCAGGGGGGTTATCCTACAATGAGCAGTTCTTC
cdr3_aa: CSVGPGGLSYNEQFF

j_call: TRBJ1-6
v_call: TRBV19
d_call: TRBD1
cdr3_nt: TGTGCCAGTAGTCTCACAGGACAGGTCAATTCACCCCTCCACTTT
cdr3_aa: CASSLTGQVNSPLHF

j_call: TRBJ2-7
v_call: TRBV13
d_call: TRBD2
cdr3_nt: TGTGCCAGCAGCCAAGGACTAGCGGGAAACTACGAGCAGTACTTC
cdr3_aa: CASSQGLAGNYEQYF

j_call: TRBJ2-3
v_call: TRBV5-6
d_call: TRBD1
cdr3_nt: TGTGCCAGCAGCTCCTTGACAGGGGAGTTCACAGATACGCAGTATTTT
cdr3_aa: CASSSLTGEFTDTQYF

j_call: TRBJ1-1
v_call: TRBV7-8
d_call: TRBD1
cdr3_nt: TGTGCCAGCAGCAATTTATCTTACAAGGACAGGGACAAAACTGAAGCTTTCTTT
cdr3_aa: CASSNLSYKDRDKTEAFF

j_call: TRBJ2-3
v_call: TRBV7-9
d_call: TRBD2
cdr3_nt: TGTGCCAGCAGCCCGACTAGCGGGCCCACAGATACGCAGTATTTT
cdr3_aa: CASSPTSGPTDTQYF

j_call: TRBJ1-1
v_call: TRBV25-1
d_call: TRBD1
cdr3_nt: TGTGCCAGCAGTGAATTTGCAGGGGGATTTGCTTTCTTT
cdr3_aa: CASSEFAGGFAFF

j_call: TRBJ1-2
v_call: TRBV5-6
d_call: TRBD1
cdr3_nt: TGTGCCAGCAGCTGGGGGGGGACAGGTACTAACTATGGCTACACCTTC
cdr3_aa: CASSWGGTGTNYGYTF

j_call: TRBJ2-1
v_call: TRBV10-1
d_call: NA
cdr3_nt: TGCGCCAGCAGTGCGGGCGGAAGGGGTCTCATCGAGCAGTTCTTC
cdr3_aa: CASSAGGRGLIEQFF

j_call: TRBJ2-7
v_call: TRBV5-4
d_call: NA
cdr3_nt: TGTGCCAGCAGCTCTCTAGGATCCGAGCAGTACTTC
cdr3_aa: CASSSLGSEQYF